The subject of this entry is one TCR beta chain. The clone's antigen remains unknown. This may arise from a read error, as a much more abundant clone is one base away. CDR3 length: 13 amino acids, cysteine to phenylalanine. Only the CDR3 portion is preserved as DNA: 39 bases, with reading frame beginning at the first base. Reading the germline V gene gives CDR1 ENHRY and CDR2 SYGVKD. The data stem from a study of post-analysis software for immune sequencing data (dated by TCRdb to 2015 to 2017). About the study as a whole: Disease courses on record covered relapsing-remitting, secondary progressive and progressive-relapsing multiple sclerosis, though some patients had no subtype annotation. A subset of samples was prepared in parallel using single-end sample barcoding, then pooled and co-amplified after Illumina adapter ligation. The patient repertoires were compared against more than 10 previously published healthy control repertoires obtained from donors aged 6 to 25 years.

To demonstrate the VDJtools post-analysis software, the study profiled TCR beta repertoires from the peripheral blood of about a dozen young patients with multiple sclerosis. The multiple sclerosis patients were children and adolescents between roughly 6 and 16 years of age. What the authors observed across the whole study: Normalized Chao1 diversity was significantly lower in multiple sclerosis patients than controls, suggesting substantial peripheral T-cell clonal expansion. Significantly higher frequencies in patients than in controls were found for five TRBV segments, including TRBV5-6, TRBV5-1 and TRBV20-1. Direct clustering with F measure showed strong co-clustering of samples prepared in the same batch, prompting a batch-effect correction. The control group was slightly older than the multiple sclerosis patient group.

Library prep was done by PCR. Sequencing was carried out with an Illumina HiSeq 2500. Unique molecular identifiers were incorporated into TCR beta cDNA libraries to reduce PCR and sequencing biases. Some 500,000 cDNA molecules were obtained per 1 to 10 million input T cells, so each molecule approximated one T cell. The patient libraries were prepared and sequenced using the same protocol as the earlier healthy control dataset. Within a given batch, samples were prepared together, multiplexed and sequenced on the same HiSeq lane. The paper's processing steps were these. Raw barcoded reads were processed with MIGEC, discarding single-read molecular identifier groups before consensus assembly and CDR3 extraction. Clonotype tables were post-analysed with VDJtools, and diversity was normalized by down-sampling all datasets to the smallest sample size. To correct batch-related cross-sample contamination, repertoire overlap clustering matched CDR3 amino acid sequences but not nucleotide sequences. In TCRdb, the public reads were trimmed at Q25 with fastp and aligned with MiXCR, with productive beta chains retained. Records with the same CDR3 protein are collapsed into one entry carrying the most frequent genes and DNA. TCRdb's processing, not the authors' own work, is the source of the V and J calls. In all, the sample holds 450,000 to 700,000 distinct CDR3 sequences, and 44% of those were seen once. The biggest ten clones account for 1.5% to 2% of the sample.

The sequence joins TRBV10-3 to TRBJ2-5; TRBD2 could be the D gene, as 5 bases match. The closer fit of TRBJ2-1 to the DNA end suggests the J call may be wrong. This clonotype was sampled from a girl under 18 with multiple sclerosis. The sequenced material came from blood. The CDR3 protein is CAISTGMGETQFF. The DNA sequence is given as TGTGCCATCAGCACGGGGATGGGAGAGACCCAGTTCTTC.